The present TCR beta chain was sequenced within a study of T cells in tumors after PD-1 blockade. At the level of the study: A subset received ongoing vismodegib 150 mg daily alongside anti-PD-1 therapy. Peripheral blood samples averaged 36,536 unique clonotypes and some 120,000 templates.

CDR1 and CDR2 (germline): SGDLS, YYNGEE. The CDR3 runs to 14 residues. The V end was cut by 0 bases, the J end by 5 bases, with 6 bases between. As regards this clone: Its antigen remains unidentified.

Notes on the study in general: Approximately 43% of tumor TCR clonotypes were also found in blood.

Input was roughly 600 ng to 6,004 ng of genomic DNA from tumor or blood. Method: immunoSEQ multiplex PCR; TCRdb's copy keeps in-frame clones and lacks some. Of about 33,000 clones in the sample, 78% were seen once. The TCR sequence derives from a human donor with basal cell carcinoma. The starting material was PBMCs, obtained before anti-PD-1 treatment. The V and J genes are TRBV9 and TRBJ1-6; D not resolved. The CDR3 protein is CASSVGENNSPLHF. For the CDR3, the DNA is TGTGCCAGCAGCGTAGGCGAGAATAATTCACCCCTCCACTTT.